This TCR beta chain is from a study of blood T cell repertoires in COVID-19. Study-level background: COVID-19 samples collected from the United States, Italy and Spain covered acute and convalescent phases. PBMCs, B-cell-depleted T cells, or T cells were the source of the cDNA or gDNA that made up the material.

In the authors' methods: Counts of nucleated cells, estimated from reference gene primer amplification, were obtained. Sequenced by immunoSEQ multiplex PCR; TCRdb stores in-frame clones only, minus some. From that table come the V and J calls and clone size; the DNA was used to work out D and trimming. The sample holds 250,000 or so clones, over 80% seen once. The CDR3 totals 15 residues. Material for sequencing was peripheral blood. The TCR was taken from a woman aged 60-70 years with active or convalescent COVID-19. This chain joins TRBV12-2 and TRBJ2-7; the D segment call TRBD1 is taken from the table without a DNA check. TRBV12-2 is tagged as a pseudogene. The CDR3 loop reads CASRSRGHGHYEQYF. The CDR3 nucleotides are TGTGCAAGTCGCTCTAGGGGCCATGGGCACTACGAGCAGTACTTC.